This is a list of T cell receptor beta chains from one sample in a study of blood T cell repertoires in COVID-19. Profiling relied on immunoSEQ multiplex PCR, and the TCRdb table lists in-frame clones only, not all of them. The sample lists approximately 220,000 clones; roughly 80% were seen once. Sequencing was performed on PBMCs or T cells enriched from blood (not recorded which). The receptor source for this set is a woman aged 40 to 49 with acute COVID-19. Both conserved end residues are part of each CDR3. The order of the fields is V gene, clone size, D gene, J gene, CDR3 protein, CDR3 DNA. A D gene is named only where the DNA matches it firmly. Size tells how often a clone was seen (once, few, many) or the class of an expanded clone, and some rows leave it out.

TRBV5-4	-	TRBD1	TRBJ1-2	CASSLGGDRYGYTF	TGTGCCAGCAGCTTGGGAGGGGACAGATATGGCTACACCTTC
TRBV5-1	-	TRBD1	TRBJ1-2	CASSLLSTGGGYTF	TGCGCCAGCAGCTTGTTGAGTACAGGGGGCGGCTACACCTTC
TRBV7-7	-	-	TRBJ2-1	CASSPRSGGNEQFF	TGTGCCAGCAGCCCTCGGAGCGGAGGCAATGAGCAGTTCTTC
TRBV13	-	TRBD1	TRBJ2-3	CASSLGQGGTDTQYF	TGTGCCAGCAGCTTAGGACAGGGGGGTACAGATACGCAGTATTTT
TRBV28	-	-	TRBJ1-6	CASIYAGRESPLHF	TGTGCCAGCATCTACGCCGGGCGGGAGTCACCCCTCCACTTT
TRBV15	-	-	TRBJ2-1	CATSREFTGEASDEQFF	TGTGCCACCAGCAGAGAATTCACAGGGGAGGCTTCGGATGAGCAGTTCTTC
TRBV12-5	once	TRBD2	TRBJ2-1	CASGLAGGYNEQFF	TGTGCTAGTGGTCTAGCGGGGGGATACAATGAGCAGTTCTTC
TRBV6-4	-	TRBD2	TRBJ2-5	CASSGLAAQETQYF	TGTGCCAGCAGTGGGCTAGCGGCCCAAGAGACCCAGTACTTC
TRBV5-1	-	-	TRBJ1-6	CASSPGQSYSPLHF	TGCGCCAGCAGCCCTGGACAAAGTTATTCACCCCTCCACTTT
TRBV5-8	-	TRBD1	TRBJ1-6	CASSLRGTGGSPLHF	TGTGCCAGCAGCTTGAGAGGGACAGGGGGTTCACCCCTCCACTTT
TRBV6-6	-	TRBD1	TRBJ1-3	CASSRDSLSGNTIYF	TGTGCCAGCAGTCGGGACAGCCTCTCTGGAAACACCATATATTTT
TRBV15	-	TRBD2	TRBJ2-1	CATSRDSGGFNEQFF	TGTGCCACCAGCAGAGATTCCGGGGGGTTTAATGAGCAGTTCTTC
TRBV29-1	-	-	TRBJ2-7	CSVDRGSGYEQYF	TGCAGCGTTGACCGTGGCTCAGGCTACGAGCAGTACTTC
TRBV12-5	once	TRBD1	TRBJ1-2	CASGLGQGSLYGYTF	TGTGCTAGTGGTTTGGGACAGGGGAGCCTCTATGGCTACACCTTC
TRBV13	-	-	TRBJ2-7	CASSLAGYEQYF	TGTGCCAGCAGCTTAGCGGGCTACGAGCAGTACTTC
TRBV7-2	few	TRBD2	TRBJ2-7	CASSFLAGGRYEQYF	TGTGCCAGCAGCTTTCTTGCGGGGGGGCGGTACGAGCAGTACTTC
TRBV12-3/TRBV12-4	-	-	TRBJ2-2	CASSLMESGELFF	TGTGCCAGCAGTTTAATGGAGTCCGGGGAGCTGTTTTTT
TRBV11-2	-	-	TRBJ2-7	CASSFRDIRYEQYF	TGTGCCAGCAGCTTCAGGGATATTCGCTACGAGCAGTACTTC
TRBV11-2	few	TRBD2	TRBJ2-7	CASSSGTSGRVVYEQYF	TGTGCCAGCAGCTCCGGGACTAGCGGGAGGGTAGTCTACGAGCAGTACTTC
TRBV12-3/TRBV12-4	-	-	TRBJ1-2	CASSSIANYGYTF	TGTGCCAGCAGTTCCATAGCTAACTATGGCTACACCTTC
TRBV28	-	-	TRBJ2-2	CASSSQSGSTGELFF	TGTGCCAGCAGTAGTCAGTCCGGGAGCACCGGGGAGCTGTTTTTT
TRBV28	-	-	TRBJ1-5	CASSLNGLNQPQHF	TGTGCCAGCAGTTTGAACGGTCTCAATCAGCCCCAGCATTTT